This T cell receptor beta chain was retrieved from a study of cytomegalovirus exposure and HLA in healthy donors. Trimming pared 5 bases from V and 0 bases from J, leaving 7 bases between. The CDR3 length is 13 residues. Germline V gene lookup returns CDR1 SGHTA and CDR2 FQGTGA. PCR primers comprised 60 Vbeta and 13 Jbeta primers. The method was immunoSEQ multiplex PCR; TCRdb's version includes in-frame clones alone and lacks a portion of them. The data hold 130,000 to 150,000 clones, with roughly 79% observed a single time. The gene calls are TRBV7-3 and TRBJ1-1; D gene unclear. The clonotype was recovered from a male donor in good health and CMV-seronegative. The material sequenced was PBMCs. CDR3: CASSGGMNTEAFF. Here the CDR3 DNA reads TGTGCCAGCAGCGGCGGAATGAACACTGAAGCTTTCTTT.